Shown below are 32 T cell receptor beta chains from a single sample sequenced in a study of identical twins. TCRdb re-called the 5' RACE reads with MiXCR, one entry per CDR3 protein. Of approximately 260,000 distinct CDR3 sequences in the sample, roughly 8.7% are singletons; the top ten hold roughly 3%. These data were likewise used in another study, on yellow fever vaccine responses in identical twins.

The sample taken for sequencing was CD8+ T cells sorted from blood. The receptor source for this set is a woman in her late teens or twenties in good health.

This clonotype was detected ten times or more. J is TRBJ2-7 and V is TRBV10-3; 14 bases line up with TRBD2. CDR1 and CDR2 from the germline V gene are ENHRY and SYGVKD. The CDR3 contains 17 residues. V lost 1 base and J lost 7; bases outside the gene matches: 9. The CDR3 is CAISEFGTSGGRGEQYF. CDR3 DNA: TGTGCCATCAGTGAGTTTGGGACTAGCGGGGGTCGGGGAGAGCAGTACTTC.

This clonotype was found many times. The J gene is TRBJ1-5, the V gene TRBV5-1; D is unresolved. The germline V gene encodes CDR1 SGHRS and CDR2 YFSETQ. Trimming pared 0 bases from V and 3 bases from J, leaving 16 bases between. The CDR3 totals 17 residues. CDR3 nucleotides: TGCGCCAGCAGCTTGGCCGCGAGGGTTATGGTCAATCAGCCCCAGCATTTT. It yields the protein CASSLAARVMVNQPQHF.

This clonotype came up many times. V is TRBV12-3 or TRBV12-4 and J is TRBJ2-3; D gene ambiguous. The ends were cut back, 5 bases at V and 6 bases at J, with 12 bases in the middle. There are 13 residues in the CDR3. CDR3 nucleotides: TGTGCCAGCAGTCCATTCGAAGCGGATACGCAGTATTTT. This encodes CASSPFEADTQYF.

This clonotype has ten or more counts. The rearrangement links TRBV4-3 to TRBJ2-3, with 8 positions matching TRBD2. Per the germline V gene, CDR1 is LGHNA and CDR2 is YSLEER. V shed 0 bases and J 2 bases; nucleotides not matched to a gene: 4. This CDR3 spans 16 amino acids. CDR3 amino acids: CASSQEAGVFTDTQYF. The CDR3 DNA follows: TGCGCCAGCAGCCAAGAAGCGGGGGTCTTCACAGATACGCAGTATTTT.

This clonotype was found a few times. The chain carries TRBV29-1 and TRBJ2-7; 9 nucleotides match TRBD2. The CDR3 has 13 amino acids. CDR1 is SQVTM and CDR2 is ANQGSEA in the germline V gene. V lost 2 bases and J lost 3; bases outside the gene matches: 2. The DNA for the CDR3 is TGCAGCGTTGAATTAGCGGGAGACTACGAGCAGTACTTC. It specifies CSVELAGDYEQYF.

In its sample, this clonotype was seen many times. This chain uses TRBV12-3 or TRBV12-4 with TRBJ2-3; possibly TRBD2 for D (5 bases). CDR3 length equals 13 residues. Trimming cost V 0 bases and J 9 bases, with 10 bases left between them. CDR3 nucleotides: TGTGCCAGCAGTTTAGCCCCAGGACTCACGCAGTATTTT. This encodes CASSLAPGLTQYF.

This clonotype was detected ten times or more. Here the CDR3 DNA reads TGTGCCAGCAGTTCAACGAAAGAGGGGACCCAGTACTTC. Amino acid sequence: CASSSTKEGTQYF. The chain couples TRBV27 to TRBJ2-5, with a weak D call TRBD2 (5 bases). Deletions cut 4 bases from V and 7 bases from J, with 13 bases between. The CDR3 sequence is 13 residues long. CDR1 is MNHEY and CDR2 is SMNVEV in the germline V gene (reference sequence).

Notes on this clonotype: A single base separates this from a much larger clone, so it may be a read error. No conserved phenylalanine or tryptophan ends this CDR3, so it is likely a read error. The rearrangement joins TRBV29-1 to TRBJ2-7; D possibly corresponds to TRBD2 (5 bases). V lost 5 bases and J lost 1, with 9 bases in between. CDR3 length: 12 residues. From germline, CDR1 is SQVTM and CDR2 ANQGSEA. CDR3 loop: CSVLLVSYEQYS. The CDR3 DNA reads as TGCAGCGTTTTACTAGTGTCCTACGAGCAGTACTCC.

Many counts were recorded for this clonotype. V gene TRBV4-3 combines with J gene TRBJ2-7, with 8 bases matching TRBD1. The length of the CDR3 is 15 residues. CDR1 and CDR2 (germline): LGHNA, YSLEER. V shed 3 bases and J 2 bases; nucleotides not matched to a gene: 6. CDR3 protein: CASSQDRESPYEQYF. The CDR3 DNA is TGCGCCAGCAGCCAGGACAGGGAGTCCCCCTACGAGCAGTACTTC.

In its sample, this clonotype was seen a few times. The chain recombines TRBV6-2 or TRBV6-3 with TRBJ2-2; 7 bases are a match to TRBD1. The CDR3 is made up of 16 amino acids. Germline CDR1 MNHEY, CDR2 SVGEGT. J lost 4 bases, V lost 6 bases, and 11 bases had no gene match. Here the CDR3 reads CASRKRDSLGTGELFF. The CDR3 bases are TGTGCCAGCAGGAAAAGGGACAGCCTAGGCACCGGGGAGCTGTTTTTT.

The chain recombines TRBV28 with TRBJ2-2; D is ambiguous. V dropped 6 bases and J dropped 4 bases, with 15 bases sitting between them. Per germline, CDR1 MDHEN and CDR2 SYDVKM. The CDR3 consists of 15 residues. CDR3 in amino acids: CASSPKGFVTGELFF. The CDR3 nucleotides read TGTGCCAGCAGCCCAAAGGGCTTCGTCACCGGGGAGCTGTTTTTT.

This clonotype appeared a few times. The CDR3 region has the DNA TGCGGCGGACTAGCGGGAGACCTCTACAATGAGCAGTTCTTC. The encoded protein is CGGLAGDLYNEQFF. J is TRBJ2-1 and V is TRBV20-1; 13 bases are a match to TRBD2. Germline V gene lookup returns CDR1 DFQATT and CDR2 SNEGSKA (reference sequence). There are 14 residues in the CDR3.

In its sample, this clonotype was seen many times. The chain employs TRBV15 and TRBJ2-3; 7 positions agree with TRBD2. This CDR3 region has 17 residues. Unmatched junction bases numbered 8, after V lost 0 bases and J lost 2 bases. The germline gives CDR1 LNHNV, CDR2 YYDKDF (reference sequence). Here the CDR3 DNA reads TGTGCCACCAGCAGAGATGTGGCTAGCGGTTTCACAGATACGCAGTATTTT. The encoded protein is CATSRDVASGFTDTQYF.

The chain combines TRBV2 with TRBJ2-1, with D possibly TRBD1 on 7 matching bases. The CDR3 totals 10 residues. Per the germline V gene, CDR1 is SNHLY and CDR2 is FYNNEI. V was trimmed by 10 bases and J by 13 bases, leaving 14 bases between them. CDR3 residues: CATQTGTQFF. The CDR3 bases are TGTGCCACCCAGACAGGGACTCAGTTCTTC. Variable domain in full (rest from reference TRBV2 and TRBJ2-1): EPEVTQTPSHQVTQMGQEVILRCVPISNHLYFYWYRQILGQKVEFLVSFYNNEISEKSEIFDDQFSVERPDGSNFTLKIRSTKLEDSAMYFCATQTGTQFFGPGTRLTVL.

Ten or more counts support this clonotype. A junction end diverges from the germline sequence, so it may reflect a read error. CDR3 nucleotides: TGTGCCAGCAGCTTCCCGACCGGACAGCCCAGGTACCAGGAGACCCAGTACTTC. The encoded protein is CASSFPTGQPRYQETQYF. The chain recombines TRBV11-1 with TRBJ2-5; D might be TRBD1 (6 bases). The germline CDR1 and CDR2 sequences are SGHAT and FQDESV (reference sequence). The CDR3 totals 18 residues.

This clonotype has just a few counts. This chain connects TRBV6-1 to TRBJ2-7; perhaps TRBD1 as D (5 bases). Germline CDR1 reads MNHNS; CDR2 reads SASEGT. This CDR3 contains 14 residues. Trimming removed 5 bases from V and 3 bases from J, with 14 bases in between. The CDR3 is CASSPARDYYEQYF. The CDR3 DNA sequence: TGTGCCAGCAGTCCAGCCAGGGATTACTACGAGCAGTACTTC.

This clonotype was found many times. The rearrangement joins TRBV28 to TRBJ2-7; D possibly corresponds to TRBD1 (6 bases). CDR1 is MDHEN, CDR2 SYDVKM, per germline. V was trimmed by 4 bases and J by 3 bases, leaving 16 bases between them. CDR3 length: 15 amino acids. This CDR3 is CASSSKPTGYYEQYF. The CDR3 DNA reads as TGTGCCAGCAGTTCTAAACCTACAGGGTACTACGAGCAGTACTTC.

The table lists this clonotype with many counts. The chain has TRBV5-1 and TRBJ1-1; TRBD1 agrees at 8 bases. CDR1 and CDR2 (germline): SGHRS, YFSETQ. CDR3 length: 15 residues. The V gene end was trimmed by 1 base and the J gene end by 3 bases; junction bases not matched to a gene: 5. The chain's CDR3 is CASSLINRGDTEAFF. CDR3 nucleotide sequence: TGCGCCAGCAGCTTGATTAACAGGGGGGACACTGAAGCTTTCTTT.

In its sample, this clonotype was seen a few times. The rearrangement joins TRBV7-9 to TRBJ2-3; 7 bases line up with TRBD2. This CDR3 region has 16 residues. Germline V gene lookup returns CDR1 SEHNR and CDR2 FQNEAQ (reference sequence). The junction had 7 bases not matched to a gene; V was cut back by 2 bases and J by 2 bases. The CDR3 region is CASSLWASGPTDTQYF. CDR3 DNA sequence: TGTGCCAGCAGCTTATGGGCTAGCGGCCCCACAGATACGCAGTATTTT.

The chain carries TRBV28 and TRBJ2-7; 9 nucleotides line up with TRBD1. Germline CDR1 MDHEN, CDR2 SYDVKM. V lost 5 bases to trimming and J lost 6 bases; unmatched junction nucleotides: 5. There are 13 residues in the CDR3. This CDR3 is CASSPSTGGEQYF. The CDR3 DNA reads TGTGCCAGCAGTCCGTCGACAGGGGGCGAGCAGTACTTC.

This clonotype was detected only a few times. CDR3 sequence reads: CATDSLPGQGSYEQYF. The CDR3 DNA reads as TGTGCCACCGATTCGCTACCGGGACAGGGATCCTACGAGCAGTACTTC. The rearrangement joins TRBV10-3 to TRBJ2-7, with TRBD1 matching over 9 bases. This CDR3 is 16 amino acids long. Germline loops: CDR1 ENHRY, CDR2 SYGVKD. V was clipped by 10 bases and J by 1 base; unmatched bases: 14.

This clonotype has a handful of counts. The V and J genes are TRBV30 and TRBJ2-1; 9 bases agree with TRBD1. From germline, CDR1 is GTSNPN and CDR2 SVGIG (reference sequence). The length of the CDR3 is 14 residues. Trimming removed 4 bases from V and 5 bases from J; junction bases left unmatched: 6. CDR3 DNA: TGTGCCTGGATTGAGGGGACAGGGAACAATGAGCAGTTCTTC. Encoded protein: CAWIEGTGNNEQFF. Filled out from reference TRBV30 and TRBJ2-1, the complete variable domain reads SQTIHQWPATLVQPVGSPLSLECTVEGTSNPNLYWYRQAAGRGLQLLFYSVGIGQISSEVPQNLSASRPQDRQFILSSKKLLLSDSGFYLCAWIEGTGNNEQFFGPGTRLTVL.

This clonotype was detected only a few times. The chain uses TRBV29-1 and TRBJ1-1, with D unresolved. Germline V gene data show CDR1 as SQVTM and CDR2 as ANQGSEA. The CDR3 extends over 13 amino acids. V lost 7 bases and J 0 bases, leaving 12 bases between the germline ends. DNA of the CDR3: TGCAGCGCTATAGACACTATGAACACTGAAGCTTTCTTT. Its translation: CSAIDTMNTEAFF.

This clonotype has ten or more counts. This chain joins TRBV28 and TRBJ2-7, with 8 bases aligning to TRBD1. The trim removed 10 bases at V and 2 bases at J, leaving 4 bases unmatched. The CDR3 sequence is 12 residues long. Germline V gives CDR1 MDHEN, CDR2 SYDVKM. The CDR3 sequence is CATGQGAYEQYF. CDR3 sequence (DNA): TGTGCCACCGGACAGGGAGCCTACGAGCAGTACTTC.

This clonotype was picked up many times. This chain connects TRBV5-5 to TRBJ2-1; 8 bases line up with TRBD1. The length of the CDR3 is 16 residues. Trimming at V came to 4 bases and at J to 2 bases, leaving 8 bases not matched to a gene. The V gene's germline CDR1 is SGHKS and CDR2 YYEKEE (reference sequence). CDR3 sequence reads: CASSPDRGLTYNEQFF. The DNA for the CDR3 is TGTGCCAGCAGCCCCGACAGGGGTTTAACCTACAATGAGCAGTTCTTC.

The gene calls are TRBV4-3 and TRBJ1-1; D unresolved. The V and J ends lost 0 bases and 2 bases respectively, with 7 bases between them. CDR1 is LGHNA, CDR2 YSLEER, per germline. This CDR3 region has 14 residues. The CDR3 loop is CASSQDRFNTEAFF. The CDR3 DNA reads TGCGCCAGCAGCCAAGATAGATTCAACACTGAAGCTTTCTTT.

There are a few counts of this clonotype. J is TRBJ2-7 and V is TRBV11-2; perhaps TRBD1 as D (6 bases). CDR3 size: 14 residues. Trimming stripped 5 bases from V and 3 bases from J, with 14 bases between. Germline CDR1 SGHAT, CDR2 FQNNGV. The CDR3 loop reads CASSETQGYYEQYF. The CDR3 nucleotides read TGTGCCAGCAGCGAAACACAGGGTTACTACGAGCAGTACTTC.

This clonotype was detected ten times or more. V and J are TRBV4-1 and TRBJ2-1; 11 bases fit TRBD2. V lost 4 bases to trimming and J lost 2 bases; unmatched junction nucleotides: 7. CDR3 length: 17 amino acids. Germline V lookup: CDR1 MGHRA, CDR2 YSYEKL. CDR3 protein: CASSPRTSGPAYNEQFF. CDR3 sequence (DNA): TGCGCCAGCAGCCCTCGGACTAGCGGGCCTGCCTACAATGAGCAGTTCTTC.

The chain is built from TRBV7-2 and TRBJ2-1; a weak D match, TRBD2 (6 bases). Germline V CDR1 and CDR2: SGHTA, FQGNSA. Trimming cost V 4 bases and J 9 bases, with 16 bases left between them. The CDR3 is 14 residues long. This chain's CDR3 is CASSSVQLEGEQFF. The DNA for the CDR3 is TGTGCCAGCAGCTCTGTACAGTTGGAGGGTGAGCAGTTCTTC.

Many counts were recorded for this clonotype. V usage is TRBV29-1 and J usage is TRBJ2-7; D remains ambiguous. CDR3 length: 15 amino acids. The V and J ends lost 5 bases and 4 bases respectively, with 21 bases between them. CDR1 and CDR2 (germline): SQVTM, ANQGSEA. The CDR3 reads CSVLFNWTPTYEQYF. For the CDR3, the DNA is TGCAGCGTTCTCTTTAACTGGACCCCGACTTACGAGCAGTACTTC.

Ten or more counts support this clonotype. The rearrangement joins TRBV3-1 to TRBJ2-5, with 8 bases matching TRBD2. The CDR3 consists of 16 residues. The V gene end was trimmed by 0 bases and the J gene end by 2 bases; junction bases not matched to a gene: 5. Germline V gives CDR1 LGHDT, CDR2 YNNKEL (reference sequence). The CDR3 bases are TGTGCCAGCAGCCAAGAACCGGGACTAGTACAAGAGACCCAGTACTTC. Translating it yields CASSQEPGLVQETQYF.

This clonotype was seen at least ten times. This chain joins TRBV10-3 and TRBJ2-7, with D tentatively TRBD1 or TRBD2 (5 bases each). The V end was cut by 2 bases, the J end by 7 bases, with 15 bases between. Per germline, CDR1 ENHRY and CDR2 SYGVKD. The CDR3 covers 14 residues. The CDR3, as DNA: TGTGCCATCAGTGAGAGGGGTGGTTCGGGGGAGCAGTACTTC. It codes for CAISERGGSGEQYF.